This T cell receptor (beta chain) came from a study of cytomegalovirus exposure and HLA in healthy donors. Turning to the study itself: When fewer than 400 donors were genotyped, 80% to 90% of them were found to fall in the Caucasian-associated ancestry cluster. Whole-study findings and limits: Most likely, a cluster of highly shared sequence variants arose as a sequencing artifact. The study found most TCR sequences rare, yet found some public TCRs in many donors.

V was pared by 5 bases and J by 7 bases, with 10 bases of the junction left unmatched. Germline V gives CDR1 SGHVS, CDR2 FNYEAQ. The CDR3 contains 14 residues. Each donor was nominally healthy when sampled (though unrecorded immune exposures were likely). Use of 60 Vbeta and 13 Jbeta primers characterized the PCR. Sequencing was performed with immunoSEQ multiplex PCR; in TCRdb, only in-frame clones are kept and a portion is missing. This sample has roughly 100,000 clones, with approximately 82% found just once. Concerning this clone itself: Its antigen is unidentified.

Sequencing was done on a sample of PBMCs. The sequence derives from a female donor in good health and CMV-seropositive. V and J are TRBV7-6 and TRBJ1-2; TRBD1 matches at 7 bases. CDR3 amino acids: CASSQSYRGGGYTF. The CDR3 region has the DNA TGTGCCAGCAGCCAATCTTACAGGGGCGGTGGCTACACCTTC.